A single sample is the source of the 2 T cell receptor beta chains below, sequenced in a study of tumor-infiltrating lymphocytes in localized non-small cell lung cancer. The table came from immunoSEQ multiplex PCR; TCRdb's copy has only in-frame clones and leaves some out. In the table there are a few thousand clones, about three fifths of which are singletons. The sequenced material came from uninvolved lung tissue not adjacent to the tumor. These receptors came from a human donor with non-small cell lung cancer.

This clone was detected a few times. The CDR3 is CASGGRFSYGYTF. CDR3 coding DNA: TGTGCCAGCGGAGGCCGCTTCTCCTATGGCTACACCTTC. The rearrangement joins TRBV9 to TRBJ1-2; D not resolved. Trimming stripped 7 bases from V and 4 bases from J, with 14 bases between. The CDR3 contains 13 residues. Germline values: CDR1 SGDLS, CDR2 YYNGEE. Drawing the rest from reference TRBV9 and TRBJ1-2, the complete variable domain is DSGVTQTPKHLITATGQRVTLRCSPRSGDLSVYWYQQSLDQGLQFLIQYYNGEERAKGNILERFSAQQFPDLHSELNLSSLELGDSALYFCASGGRFSYGYTFGSGTRLTVV.

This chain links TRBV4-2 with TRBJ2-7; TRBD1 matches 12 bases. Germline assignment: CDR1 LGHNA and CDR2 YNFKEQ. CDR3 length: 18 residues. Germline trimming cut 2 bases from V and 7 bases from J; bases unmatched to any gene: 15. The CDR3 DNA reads TGTGCCAGCAGCCAACCCCGAGGGGGACAGGGGGCGGAAGGGGAGCAGTACTTC. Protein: CASSQPRGGQGAEGEQYF.